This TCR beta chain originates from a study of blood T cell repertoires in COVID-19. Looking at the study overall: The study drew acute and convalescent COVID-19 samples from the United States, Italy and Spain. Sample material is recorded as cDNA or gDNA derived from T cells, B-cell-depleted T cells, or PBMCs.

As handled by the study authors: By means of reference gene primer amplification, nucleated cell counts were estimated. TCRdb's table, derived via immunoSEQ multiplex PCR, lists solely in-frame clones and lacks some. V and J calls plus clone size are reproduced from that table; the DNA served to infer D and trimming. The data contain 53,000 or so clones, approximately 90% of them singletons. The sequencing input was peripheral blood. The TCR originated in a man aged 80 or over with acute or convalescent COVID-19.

The CDR3: CASSLLRGGWGSSTDTQYF. DNA for the CDR3: TGTGCCAGCAGCTTACTGCGGGGGGGCTGGGGTTCTAGCACAGATACGCAGTATTTT. This chain links TRBV11-2 with TRBJ2-3; 9 bases fit TRBD2. V gave up 2 bases and J gave up 0 bases; unmatched junction bases: 12. Germline-derived CDR1 and CDR2 are SGHAT and FQNNGV. This CDR3 contains 19 residues.